Listed below are T cell receptor beta chains from one sample, sequenced in a study of blood T cell repertoires in COVID-19. Produced via immunoSEQ multiplex PCR; TCRdb's table is partial and in-frame only. The data contain roughly 220,000 clones, roughly four fifths of them singletons. The material sequenced was PBMCs or T cells enriched from blood (not recorded which). Source of these receptors: a man aged 35 to 55 who had recovered from COVID-19. CDR3s include the opening cysteine and the closing phenylalanine or tryptophan. D genes are given only for firm matches. Not all rows give a size; the values are once, few, many and, for expanded clones, a class.

J gene: TRBJ2-5; V gene: TRBV5-4; clone size: -; D gene: -; CDR3 DNA: TGTGCCAGCAGCTTGGAAGGGGCCAGGGAGACCCAGTACTTC; CDR3 protein: CASSLEGARETQYF
J gene: TRBJ1-2; V gene: TRBV9; clone size: once; D gene: TRBD1; CDR3 DNA: TGTGCCAGCAGCGTAGATCGGGGACAGACAAACTATGGCTACACCTTC; CDR3 protein: CASSVDRGQTNYGYTF
J gene: TRBJ2-1; V gene: TRBV7-9; clone size: -; D gene: -; CDR3 DNA: TGTGCCAGCGGTCGGAGCTCCTACAATGAGCAGTTCTTC; CDR3 protein: CASGRSSYNEQFF
J gene: TRBJ2-1; V gene: TRBV7-3; clone size: -; D gene: TRBD2; CDR3 DNA: TGTGCCAGCAGCCCATTCGGGGGACTAGCCAACAATGAGCAGTTCTTC; CDR3 protein: CASSPFGGLANNEQFF
J gene: TRBJ1-1; V gene: TRBV5-5; clone size: few; D gene: -; CDR3 DNA: TGTGCCAGCAGCCGCGGTTGGACTGAAGCTTTCTTT; CDR3 protein: CASSRGWTEAFF
J gene: TRBJ2-3; V gene: TRBV3-1/TRBV3-2; clone size: -; D gene: -; CDR3 DNA: TGTGCCAGCAGCCACCTCGGGACTTCTCTCACAGATACGCAGTATTTT; CDR3 protein: CASSHLGTSLTDTQYF
J gene: TRBJ1-4; V gene: TRBV5-1; clone size: -; D gene: -; CDR3 DNA: TGCGCCAGCAGCTTTAGAAGGGGAGAAAAACTGTTTTTT; CDR3 protein: CASSFRRGEKLFF
J gene: TRBJ1-2; V gene: TRBV2; clone size: -; D gene: -; CDR3 DNA: TGTGCCAGCAGTGAAATTCGTGCTGTTAGTTACACCTTC; CDR3 protein: CASSEIRAVSYTF
J gene: TRBJ1-6; V gene: TRBV9; clone size: -; D gene: -; CDR3 DNA: TGTGCCAGCAGCACCAACAGCCCACCCCTCCACTTT; CDR3 protein: CASSTNSPPLHF
J gene: TRBJ2-2; V gene: TRBV11-2; clone size: -; D gene: TRBD2; CDR3 DNA: TGTGCCAGCAGCTTAAGAGGGGCTAGCGGTTTTGGGGAGCTGTTTTTT; CDR3 protein: CASSLRGASGFGELFF
J gene: TRBJ1-1; V gene: TRBV9; clone size: -; D gene: -; CDR3 DNA: TGTGCCAGCAGCTTAACAGGGATGAACACTGAAGCTTTCTTT; CDR3 protein: CASSLTGMNTEAFF
J gene: TRBJ2-3; V gene: TRBV5-1; clone size: -; D gene: TRBD1; CDR3 DNA: TGCGCCAGCAGCTTGGTGACAGGGAACAATCCAGATACGCAGTATTTT; CDR3 protein: CASSLVTGNNPDTQYF
J gene: TRBJ1-5; V gene: TRBV28; clone size: -; D gene: -; CDR3 DNA: TGTGCCAGCAGTAGTGGGGCGCGCAATCAGCCCCAGCATTTT; CDR3 protein: CASSSGARNQPQHF
J gene: TRBJ2-6; V gene: TRBV7-8; clone size: -; D gene: -; CDR3 DNA: TGTGCCAGCAGCTTAAAATATGGATCCGGCCGGGGAGCCAACGTCCTGACTTTC; CDR3 protein: CASSLKYGSGRGANVLTF
J gene: TRBJ1-1; V gene: TRBV7-8; clone size: -; D gene: TRBD1; CDR3 DNA: TGTGCCAGCAGCTTTCTAGGACAGGGGGGAACTGAAGCTTTCTTT; CDR3 protein: CASSFLGQGGTEAFF
J gene: TRBJ1-4; V gene: TRBV7-2; clone size: once; D gene: -; CDR3 DNA: TGTGCCAGCAGCCCGGGAGGGGCCCTTAATGAAAAACTGTTTTTT; CDR3 protein: CASSPGGALNEKLFF
J gene: TRBJ2-3; V gene: TRBV3-1/TRBV3-2; clone size: -; D gene: TRBD2; CDR3 DNA: TGTGCCAGCAGCCAAGCTAGCAGCGGGGGGCGGAGGGATACGCAGTATTTT; CDR3 protein: CASSQASSGGRRDTQYF
J gene: TRBJ2-7; V gene: TRBV27; clone size: -; D gene: TRBD2; CDR3 DNA: TGTGCCAGCATGAGGTCTCTAGCGGGAGACGGCGAGCAGTACTTC; CDR3 protein: CASMRSLAGDGEQYF
J gene: TRBJ1-1; V gene: TRBV5-1; clone size: -; D gene: TRBD1; CDR3 DNA: TGCGCCAGCAGTAATCAGGGGGACACTGAAGCTTTCTTT; CDR3 protein: CASSNQGDTEAFF
J gene: TRBJ1-2; V gene: TRBV7-9; clone size: -; D gene: -; CDR3 DNA: TGTGCCAGCAGCTTACGTGGCGGGTATGGCTACACCTTC; CDR3 protein: CASSLRGGYGYTF
J gene: TRBJ2-2; V gene: TRBV4-2; clone size: once; D gene: TRBD2; CDR3 DNA: TGTGCCAGCAGCCAAGCCCAGCGGGGGAACACCGGGGAGCTGTTTTTT; CDR3 protein: CASSQAQRGNTGELFF
J gene: TRBJ2-2; V gene: TRBV2; clone size: -; D gene: -; CDR3 DNA: TGTGCCAGCAGTGAAATGGGAGGATCGAACACCGGGGAGCTGTTTTTT; CDR3 protein: CASSEMGGSNTGELFF